This TCR beta chain was sequenced for a study of blood T cell repertoires in COVID-19. The count of this clone is one. The data were produced by immunoSEQ multiplex PCR, yet TCRdb's version contains in-frame clones alone and is incomplete. The sample yields roughly 440,000 clones, about nine tenths seen once. This CDR3 has 17 residues. Germline CDR1 and CDR2: MNHEY and SMNVEV (reference sequence). V shed 10 bases and J 0 bases; nucleotides not matched to a gene: 14. The sequencing sample was made of peripheral blood. The rearrangement links TRBV27 to TRBJ2-7, with TRBD1 matching over 11 bases. The origin of this receptor is a woman in her 50s with COVID-19, enrolled during active disease. The CDR3 loop reads CAIGGQGVLDTSYEQYF. The CDR3 DNA is TGTGCCATAGGGGGACAGGGGGTTCTTGATACCTCCTACGAGCAGTACTTC.